What follows are 7 T cell receptor beta chains derived from one specimen sequenced in a study of neurological immune-mediated disorders. TCRdb independently ran MiXCR on the 5' RACE reads; one entry per CDR3 protein. The repertoire holds more than 9,000 distinct CDR3 sequences, with around 21% as singletons. Sequenced input: CD8+ T cells from blood. The receptors were gathered from a woman aged 60 to 75 with HTLV-1-associated myelopathy (HAM/TSP).

In this sample, this clonotype turned up many times. This chain links TRBV12-3 or TRBV12-4 with TRBJ1-1; D not resolved. CDR3 length: 12 residues. Between the trimmed V and J ends, which lost 2 bases and 1 base, there was a span of 2 bases. CDR3 DNA sequence: TGTGCCAGCAGTTTAACGAACACTGAAGCTTTCTTT. Translating gives CASSLTNTEAFF.

In its sample, this clonotype was seen many times. V gene TRBV5-1 combines with J gene TRBJ2-2, with 9 bases identical to TRBD1. V was pared by 10 bases and J by 5 bases, with 12 bases of the junction left unmatched. This CDR3 has 15 amino acids. Per germline, CDR1 SGHRS and CDR2 YFSETQ. This chain's CDR3 is CAPTSHRGRTGELFF. DNA for the CDR3: TGCGCCCCTACTAGCCACAGGGGGCGGACCGGGGAGCTGTTTTTT.

The chain has TRBV12-3 or TRBV12-4 and TRBJ1-5, with D possibly being TRBD1 (6 bases). The CDR3 loop spans 14 amino acids. The V and J ends lost 5 bases and 6 bases respectively, with 14 bases between them. CDR3 residues: CASSPGGAGQPQHF. DNA of the CDR3: TGTGCCAGCAGTCCCGGGGGGGCAGGTCAGCCCCAGCATTTT.

This clonotype was recorded at least ten times. The rearrangement joins TRBV5-4 to TRBJ2-7, with D unclear. The CDR3 extends over 12 amino acids. CDR1 and CDR2 from the germline V gene are SGHNT and YYREEE (reference sequence). Trimming removed 0 bases from V and 6 bases from J, with 7 bases in between. DNA for the CDR3: TGTGCCAGCAGCTTGGACCCGGCCGAGCAGTACTTC. Translating it yields CASSLDPAEQYF.

This clonotype was counted at least ten times. The rearrangement uses TRBV4-1 and TRBJ1-2; 7 positions match TRBD1. The CDR3 contains 17 residues. The V and J ends lost 0 bases and 8 bases, in that order; junction bases with no gene match: 15. Germline V gives CDR1 MGHRA, CDR2 YSYEKL. The chain's CDR3 is CASSQEEEGAVAHGYTF. Here the CDR3 DNA reads TGCGCCAGCAGCCAAGAGGAGGAGGGGGCAGTCGCGCACGGCTACACCTTC.

By its share, this clonotype is medium-sized. The CDR3 DNA reads as TGTGCCACCAGCAGAGTTCCCGGGGGATACAATGAGCAGTTCTTC. Translating gives CATSRVPGGYNEQFF. The chain recombines TRBV15 with TRBJ2-1, with D perhaps TRBD2 (6 bases). CDR3 length: 15 amino acids. V was pared by 1 base and J by 4 bases, with 11 bases between. Germline CDR1 LNHNV, CDR2 YYDKDF (reference sequence).

This clonotype has ten or more counts. The V call is TRBV20-1, the J call TRBJ1-2, with TRBD1 matching 8 bases. Per germline, CDR1 DFQATT and CDR2 SNEGSKA (reference sequence). J gave up 1 base and V 4 bases, and 11 bases lay outside the gene matches. The CDR3 is 16 residues long. CDR3: CSATGQGADLNYGYTF. The CDR3 DNA reads TGCAGTGCTACAGGGCAGGGGGCAGACCTTAACTATGGCTACACCTTC.